This T cell receptor beta chain was identified in a study of T cells after yellow fever vaccination (dated by TCRdb to the late 2010s). Regarding the research as a whole: The SMART-Seq v4 Ultra Low Input RNA kit was used to prepare libraries from fractions with low cell numbers. To track T-cell clones before and after primary and booster YFV17D yellow fever vaccination, bulk TCR alpha and beta repertoires were sequenced longitudinally. The cohort comprised two healthy male donors, one aged 18 to 30 and one aged 30 to 40 years. Blood was drawn at multiple timepoints before and after primary and secondary immunization, with bulk PBMC replicates and cell subsets isolated. What the authors observed across the whole study: Most clones expanded after primary vaccination were re-detected after the booster (almost 97% of CD4 and around 88% of CD8), suggesting broad memory maintenance. The secondary T-cell response was weaker than the primary response but faster, peaking on day 5 instead of day 15. Computational filtering was needed because FACS-sorted repertoires could contain abundant contaminating clonotypes from the bulk population. A small fraction of clonotypes appeared in both the CD4 and CD8 compartments, likely as a result of convergent recombination. Because the study included only a couple of donors, the extent to which the findings can be generalized is limited.

Read against the paper, the sample's treatment or condition label means: live attenuated yellow fever vaccine strain. At every blood-draw timepoint, two biological replicates of bulk PBMCs were collected. A standard Ficoll-Paque protocol was used to isolate PBMCs from peripheral blood. TriZol was used to extract RNA from bulk PBMCs, from CD4 and CD8 fractions, and from dextramer-positive and dextramer-negative fractions. TCR cDNA was synthesized by 5'RACE template switching, which introduced a universal primer site and unique molecular identifiers. Priming for cDNA synthesis came from both the TCR alpha and TCR beta constant segments. Library amplification used two PCR steps, and the second PCR step added sample barcodes and sequencing adapters. Sequencing of libraries was done on Illumina HiSeq 2500 (2x100 bp) or NovaSeq (2x150 bp). Under the source paper's analysis protocol: Reads were demultiplexed and collapsed into UMI consensus sequences with MIGEC, and V(D)J alignment was performed with MiXCR. Using edgeR on replicate PBMC samples, clonotypes were called vaccine-responding if FDR was below 0.01 and the log2 fold change was above 5 up to day 15. Each bulk clonotype received a CD4 or CD8 identity based on whether the sequenced CD4 or CD8 repertoire contained that clonotype at higher abundance. The raw public data were reprocessed by TCRdb itself: fastp quality trimming at Q25, MiXCR clonotype calling, in-frame beta chains only. Here each entry gathers all rows of one CDR3 protein and keeps the most common genes and DNA. The V and J calls were not made by the authors but by TCRdb's processing. Within this sample are approximately 300,000 distinct CDR3 sequences, with roughly 6.8% of them counted one time only. The ten top clones hold roughly a sixth of the sample.

A note on this clonotype: The antigen it recognizes is unknown. Qualities for individual bases were not recorded, and no much larger clone is one base off.

A distance of 17 bases separates the germline ends of V and J, which lose 4 bases and 6 bases respectively. The CDR3 measures 15 amino acids from cysteine to phenylalanine. CDR3 DNA only is kept here, 45 bases in frame from base 1. CDR1 and CDR2 were assigned from the germline V gene as KGHDR and SFDVKD. This TCR came from a man aged 18 to 30 who received the YFV17D yellow fever vaccine. The V and J genes are TRBV24-1 and TRBJ2-5, and the D gene may be TRBD1, 8 bases matching. The sequencing here drew on PBMCs, taken approximately 47 days after the first yellow fever vaccination. The DNA sequence is TGTGCCACCAGTGAGGACAGGGAGGGTAGGAAGACCCAGTACTTC. Its protein is CATSEDREGRKTQYF.